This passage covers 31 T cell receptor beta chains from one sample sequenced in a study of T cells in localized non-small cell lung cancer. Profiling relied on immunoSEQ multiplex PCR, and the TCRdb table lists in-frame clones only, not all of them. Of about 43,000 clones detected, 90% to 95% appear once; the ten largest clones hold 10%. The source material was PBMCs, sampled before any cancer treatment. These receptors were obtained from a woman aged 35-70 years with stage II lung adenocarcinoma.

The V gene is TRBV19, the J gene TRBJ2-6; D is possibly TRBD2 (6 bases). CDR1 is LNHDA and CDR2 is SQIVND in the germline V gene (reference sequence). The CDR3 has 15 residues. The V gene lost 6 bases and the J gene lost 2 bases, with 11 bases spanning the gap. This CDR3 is CASRSGEAGANVLTF. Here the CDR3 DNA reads TGTGCCAGTAGATCGGGGGAGGCTGGGGCCAACGTCCTGACTTTC.

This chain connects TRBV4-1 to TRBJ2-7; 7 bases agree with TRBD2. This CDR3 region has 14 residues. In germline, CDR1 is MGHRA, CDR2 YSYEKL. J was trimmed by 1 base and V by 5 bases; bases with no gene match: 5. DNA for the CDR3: TGCGCCAGCAGCGTGGGAGGGTGTTCCTACGAGCAGTACTTC. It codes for CASSVGGCSYEQYF.

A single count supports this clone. CDR3 in DNA: TGTGCCAGCAGCTTAGGTTTTATGGCTAGCGGGTACCAAGAGACCCAGTACTTC. This encodes CASSLGFMASGYQETQYF. The chain couples TRBV7-2 to TRBJ2-5; TRBD2 matches at 8 bases. CDR1 is SGHTA and CDR2 is FQGNSA in the germline V gene. This CDR3 region has 18 residues. The junction had 10 bases not matched to a gene; V was cut back by 1 base and J by 0 bases.

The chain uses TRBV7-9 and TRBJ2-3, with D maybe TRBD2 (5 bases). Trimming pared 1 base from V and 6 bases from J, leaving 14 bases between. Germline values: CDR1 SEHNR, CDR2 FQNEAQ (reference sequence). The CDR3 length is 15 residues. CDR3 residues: CASSLGLADWDTQYF. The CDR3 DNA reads TGTGCCAGCAGCTTAGGCCTAGCCGACTGGGATACGCAGTATTTT.

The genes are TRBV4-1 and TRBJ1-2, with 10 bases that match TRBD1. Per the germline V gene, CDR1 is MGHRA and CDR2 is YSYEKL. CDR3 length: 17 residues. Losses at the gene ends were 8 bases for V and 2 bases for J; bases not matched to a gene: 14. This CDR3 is CASRSPGQGMRNYGYTF. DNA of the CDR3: TGCGCCAGCCGAAGTCCGGGACAGGGGATGAGAAACTATGGCTACACCTTC.

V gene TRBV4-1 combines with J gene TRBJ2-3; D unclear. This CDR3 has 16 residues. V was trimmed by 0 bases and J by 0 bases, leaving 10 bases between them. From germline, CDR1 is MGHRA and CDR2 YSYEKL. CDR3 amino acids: CASSQDTSLSTDTQYF. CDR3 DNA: TGCGCCAGCAGCCAAGATACGAGTCTTAGCACAGATACGCAGTATTTT.

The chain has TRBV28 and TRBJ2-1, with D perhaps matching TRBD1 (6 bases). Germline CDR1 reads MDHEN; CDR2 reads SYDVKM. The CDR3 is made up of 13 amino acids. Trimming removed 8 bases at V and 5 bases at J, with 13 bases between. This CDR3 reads CASCRGRDNEQFF. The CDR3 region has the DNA TGTGCCAGCTGCAGGGGAAGGGACAATGAGCAGTTCTTC. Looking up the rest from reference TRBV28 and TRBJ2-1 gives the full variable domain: DVKVTQSSRYLVKRTGEKVFLECVQDMDHENMFWYRQDPGLGLRLIYFSYDVKMKEKGDIPEGYSVSREKKERFSLILESASTNQTSMYLCASCRGRDNEQFFGPGTRLTVL.

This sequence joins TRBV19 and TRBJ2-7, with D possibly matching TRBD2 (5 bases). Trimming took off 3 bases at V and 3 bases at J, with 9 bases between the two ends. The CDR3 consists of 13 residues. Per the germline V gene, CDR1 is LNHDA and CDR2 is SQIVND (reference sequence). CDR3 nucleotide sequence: TGTGCCAGTAGTATGGGAAGCGGCTACGAGCAGTACTTC. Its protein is CASSMGSGYEQYF. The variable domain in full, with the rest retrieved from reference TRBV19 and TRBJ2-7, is DGGITQSPKYLFRKEGQNVTLSCEQNLNHDAMYWYRQDPGQGLRLIYYSQIVNDFQKGDIAEGYSVSREKKESFPLTVTSAQKNPTAFYLCASSMGSGYEQYFGPGTRLTVT.

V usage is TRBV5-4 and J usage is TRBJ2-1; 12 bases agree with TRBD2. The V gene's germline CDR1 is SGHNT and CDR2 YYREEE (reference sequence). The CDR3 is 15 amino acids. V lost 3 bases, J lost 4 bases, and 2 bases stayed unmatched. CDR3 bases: TGTGCCAGCAGCTCGACTAGCGGGGGTTACAATGAGCAGTTCTTC. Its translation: CASSSTSGGYNEQFF. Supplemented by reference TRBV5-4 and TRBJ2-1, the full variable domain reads ETGVTQSPTHLIKTRGQQVTLRCSSQSGHNTVSWYQQALGQGPQFIFQYYREEENGRGNFPPRFSGLQFPNYSSELNVNALELDDSALYLCASSSTSGGYNEQFFGPGTRLTVL.

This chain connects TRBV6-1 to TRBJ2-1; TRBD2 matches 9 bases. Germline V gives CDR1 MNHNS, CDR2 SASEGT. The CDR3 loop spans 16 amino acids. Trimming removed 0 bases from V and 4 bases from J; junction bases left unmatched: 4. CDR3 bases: TGTGCCAGCAGTGAAGCTGTAGCGGGGGCTTACAATGAGCAGTTCTTC. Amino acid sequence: CASSEAVAGAYNEQFF.

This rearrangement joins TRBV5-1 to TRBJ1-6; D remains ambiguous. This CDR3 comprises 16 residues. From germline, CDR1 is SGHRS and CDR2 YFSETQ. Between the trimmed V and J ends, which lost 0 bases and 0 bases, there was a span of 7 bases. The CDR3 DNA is TGCGCCAGCAGCTTGGTTGCCAACTCCTATAATTCACCCCTCCACTTT. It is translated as CASSLVANSYNSPLHF.

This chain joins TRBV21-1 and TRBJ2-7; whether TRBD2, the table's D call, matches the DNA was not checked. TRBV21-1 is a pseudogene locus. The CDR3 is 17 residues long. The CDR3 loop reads CASSKGAAGLGTDEQYF. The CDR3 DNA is TGTGCCAGCAGCAAAGGTGCGGCGGGGCTGGGTACCGACGAGCAGTACTTC.

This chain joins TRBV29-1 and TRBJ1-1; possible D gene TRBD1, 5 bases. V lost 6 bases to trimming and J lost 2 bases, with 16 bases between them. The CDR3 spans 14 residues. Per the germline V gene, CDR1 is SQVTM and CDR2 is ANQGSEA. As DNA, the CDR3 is TGCAGCGTGGCTGACACGGGGGTTAACACTGAAGCTTTCTTT. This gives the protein CSVADTGVNTEAFF.

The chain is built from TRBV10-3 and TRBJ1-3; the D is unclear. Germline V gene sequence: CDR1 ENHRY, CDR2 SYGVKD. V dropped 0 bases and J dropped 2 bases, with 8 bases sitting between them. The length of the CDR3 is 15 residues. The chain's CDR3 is CAISESGRPGNTIYF. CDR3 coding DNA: TGTGCCATCAGTGAGTCTGGCAGACCTGGAAACACCATATATTTT.

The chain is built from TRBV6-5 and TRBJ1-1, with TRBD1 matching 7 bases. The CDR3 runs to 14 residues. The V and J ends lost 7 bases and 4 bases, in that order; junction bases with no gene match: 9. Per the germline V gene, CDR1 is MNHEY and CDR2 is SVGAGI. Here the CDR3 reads CASNHGQVGTEAFF. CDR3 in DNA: TGTGCCAGCAACCACGGACAGGTCGGCACTGAAGCTTTCTTT.

As DNA, the CDR3 is TGTGCCAGCAGTCTCCGCAGGGGATACACCGGGGAGCTGTTTTTT. It specifies CASSLRRGYTGELFF. This chain joins TRBV2 and TRBJ2-2; D perhaps matches TRBD1 (6 bases). Germline V gives CDR1 SNHLY, CDR2 FYNNEI. V was shortened by 5 bases and J by 3 bases, with 13 bases between the two germline ends. This CDR3 has 15 residues.

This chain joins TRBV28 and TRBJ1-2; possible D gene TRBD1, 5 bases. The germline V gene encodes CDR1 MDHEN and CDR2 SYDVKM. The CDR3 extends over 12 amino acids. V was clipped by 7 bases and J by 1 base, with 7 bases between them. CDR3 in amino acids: CASKDSNYGYTF. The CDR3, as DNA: TGTGCCAGCAAAGACAGTAACTATGGCTACACCTTC.

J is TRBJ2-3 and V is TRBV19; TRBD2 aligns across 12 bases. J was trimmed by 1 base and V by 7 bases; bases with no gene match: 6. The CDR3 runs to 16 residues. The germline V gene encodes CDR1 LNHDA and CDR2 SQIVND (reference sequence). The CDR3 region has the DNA TGTGCCAGTACGACTAGCGGGAGTCGGGGCACAGATACGCAGTATTTT. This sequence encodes CASTTSGSRGTDTQYF.

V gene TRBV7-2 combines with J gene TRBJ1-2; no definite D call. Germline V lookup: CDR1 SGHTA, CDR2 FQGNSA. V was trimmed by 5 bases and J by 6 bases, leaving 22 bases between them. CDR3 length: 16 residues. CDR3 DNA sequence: TGTGCCAGCAGCCCGATAACGGGTGTGGCTCGAGATGGCTACACCTTC. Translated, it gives CASSPITGVARDGYTF.

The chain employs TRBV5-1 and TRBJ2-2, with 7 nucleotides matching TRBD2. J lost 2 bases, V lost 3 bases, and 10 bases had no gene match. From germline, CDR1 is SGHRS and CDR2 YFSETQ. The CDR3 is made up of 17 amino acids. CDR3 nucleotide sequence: TGCGCCAGCAGCTCCCCTGGCGGGGGTAGTAACACCGGGGAGCTGTTTTTT. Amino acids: CASSSPGGGSNTGELFF.

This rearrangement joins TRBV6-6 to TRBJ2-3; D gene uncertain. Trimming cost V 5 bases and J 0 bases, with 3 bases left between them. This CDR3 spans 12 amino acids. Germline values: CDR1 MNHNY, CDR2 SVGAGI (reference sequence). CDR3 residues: CASSHSTDTQYF. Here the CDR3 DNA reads TGTGCCAGCAGTCACAGCACAGATACGCAGTATTTT.

The CDR3 sequence is CASSAPGTSYEQYF. In DNA, the CDR3 is TGTGCCAGCAGTGCCCCCGGGACTAGCTACGAGCAGTACTTC. V is TRBV28 and J is TRBJ2-7; 8 nucleotides line up with TRBD2. With V trimmed by 5 bases and J by 3 bases, 6 bases remained unmatched. This CDR3 is 14 amino acids long. The germline gives CDR1 MDHEN, CDR2 SYDVKM. The entire variable domain, with the rest obtained from reference TRBV28 and TRBJ2-7, is as follows: DVKVTQSSRYLVKRTGEKVFLECVQDMDHENMFWYRQDPGLGLRLIYFSYDVKMKEKGDIPEGYSVSREKKERFSLILESASTNQTSMYLCASSAPGTSYEQYFGPGTRLTVT.

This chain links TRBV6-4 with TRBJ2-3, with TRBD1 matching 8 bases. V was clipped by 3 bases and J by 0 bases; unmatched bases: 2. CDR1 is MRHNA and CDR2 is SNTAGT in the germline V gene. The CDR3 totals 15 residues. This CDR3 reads CASSEGDRSTDTQYF. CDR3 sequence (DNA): TGTGCCAGCAGTGAAGGGGACAGGAGCACAGATACGCAGTATTTT.

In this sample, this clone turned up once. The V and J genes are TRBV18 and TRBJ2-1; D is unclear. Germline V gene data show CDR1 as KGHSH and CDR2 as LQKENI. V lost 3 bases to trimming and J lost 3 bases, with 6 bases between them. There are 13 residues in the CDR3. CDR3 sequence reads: CASSPGIYNEQFF. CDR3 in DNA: TGTGCCAGCTCACCGGGGATCTACAATGAGCAGTTCTTC. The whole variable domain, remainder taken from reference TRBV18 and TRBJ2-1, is NAGVMQNPRHLVRRRGQEARLRCSPMKGHSHVYWYRQLPEEGLKFMVYLQKENIIDESGMPKERFSAEFPKEGPSILRIQQVVRGDSAAYFCASSPGIYNEQFFGPGTRLTVL.

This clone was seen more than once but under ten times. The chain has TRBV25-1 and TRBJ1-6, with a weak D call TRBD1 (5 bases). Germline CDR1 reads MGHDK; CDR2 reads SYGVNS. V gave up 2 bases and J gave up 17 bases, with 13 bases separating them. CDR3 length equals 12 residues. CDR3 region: CASSEGGALVHF. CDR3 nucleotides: TGTGCCAGCAGTGAAGGGGGAGCCCTAGTCCACTTT.

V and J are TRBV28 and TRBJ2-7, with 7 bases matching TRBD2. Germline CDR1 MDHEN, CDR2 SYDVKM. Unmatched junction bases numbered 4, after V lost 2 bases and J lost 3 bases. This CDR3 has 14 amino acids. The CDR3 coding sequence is TGTGCCAGCAGTTTAGGGGGGGTCAGCTACGAGCAGTACTTC. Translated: CASSLGGVSYEQYF.

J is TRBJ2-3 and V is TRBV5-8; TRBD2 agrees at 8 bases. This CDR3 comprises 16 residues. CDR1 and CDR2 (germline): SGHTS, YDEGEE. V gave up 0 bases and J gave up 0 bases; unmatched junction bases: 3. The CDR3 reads CASSLGLASSTDTQYF. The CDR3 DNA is TGTGCCAGCAGCTTGGGACTAGCGTCCAGCACAGATACGCAGTATTTT.

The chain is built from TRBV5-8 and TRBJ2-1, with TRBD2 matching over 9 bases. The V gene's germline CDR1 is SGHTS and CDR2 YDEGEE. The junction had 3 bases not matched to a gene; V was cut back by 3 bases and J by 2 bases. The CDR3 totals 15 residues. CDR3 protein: CASSYSGSAYNEQFF. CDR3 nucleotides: TGTGCCAGCAGCTATAGCGGGAGCGCCTACAATGAGCAGTTCTTC.

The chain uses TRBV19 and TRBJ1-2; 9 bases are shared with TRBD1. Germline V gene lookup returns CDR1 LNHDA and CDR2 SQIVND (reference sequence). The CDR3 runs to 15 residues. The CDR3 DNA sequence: TGTGCAGCCAGGTCTCTGGACAGGGGAAACTATGGCTACACCTTC. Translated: CAARSLDRGNYGYTF.

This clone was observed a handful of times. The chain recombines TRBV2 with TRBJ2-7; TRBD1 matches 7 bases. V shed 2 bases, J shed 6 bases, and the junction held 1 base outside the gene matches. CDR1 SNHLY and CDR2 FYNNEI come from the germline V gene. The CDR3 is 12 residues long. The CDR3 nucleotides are TGTGCCAGCAGTGAATCAGGGGGCGAGCAGTACTTC. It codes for CASSESGGEQYF.

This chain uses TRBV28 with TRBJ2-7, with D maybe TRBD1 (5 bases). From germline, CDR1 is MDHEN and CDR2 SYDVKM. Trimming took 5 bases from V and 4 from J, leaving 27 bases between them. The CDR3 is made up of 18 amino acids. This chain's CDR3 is CASSPSPKTVTLKYEQYF. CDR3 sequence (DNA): TGTGCCAGCAGTCCGTCCCCTAAGACAGTAACACTCAAGTACGAGCAGTACTTC.